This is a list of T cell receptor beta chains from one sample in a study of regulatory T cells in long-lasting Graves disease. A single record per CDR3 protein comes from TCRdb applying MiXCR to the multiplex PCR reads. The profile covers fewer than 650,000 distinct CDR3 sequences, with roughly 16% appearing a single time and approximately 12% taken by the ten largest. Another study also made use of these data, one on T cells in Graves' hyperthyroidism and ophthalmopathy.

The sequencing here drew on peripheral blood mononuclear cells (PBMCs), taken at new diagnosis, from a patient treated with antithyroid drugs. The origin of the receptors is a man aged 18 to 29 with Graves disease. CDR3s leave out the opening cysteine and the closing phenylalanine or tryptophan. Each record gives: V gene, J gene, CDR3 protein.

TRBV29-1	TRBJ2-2	SVAGTEKQNTGELF
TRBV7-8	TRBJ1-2	ASNRDGYGYT
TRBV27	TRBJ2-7	ASSLAPPYEQY
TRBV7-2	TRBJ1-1	ASSHKNRDRVQAF
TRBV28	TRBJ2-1	ASRIDSGADEQF
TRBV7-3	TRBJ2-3	ASSLTATQWRGSTDTQY
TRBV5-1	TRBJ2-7	ASSITTGTSYEQY
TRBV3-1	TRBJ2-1	ASSPGASGNEQF
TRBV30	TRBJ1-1	AWSVTVMNTEAF
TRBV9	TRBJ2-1	ASSGGLAGFNNEQF
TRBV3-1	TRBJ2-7	ASSQESGRAYEQY
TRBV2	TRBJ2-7	ASCLDSRGYEQY
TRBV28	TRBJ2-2	ASSLRPGAGELF
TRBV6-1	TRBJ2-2	ASRSPPGQGTSGELF
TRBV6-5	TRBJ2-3	ASSSAGRTQY
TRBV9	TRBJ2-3	ASSVGAVSTDTQY
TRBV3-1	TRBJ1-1	ASSQDGEGSTEAF
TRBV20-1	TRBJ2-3	SASFTPASTDTQY
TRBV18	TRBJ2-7	ASSPRGTSGRASSYEQY
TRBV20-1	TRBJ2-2	SAGGQGTGELF
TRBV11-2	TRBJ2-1	ASSLDVQGYNEQF
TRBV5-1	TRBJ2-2	ASSPYKRVTGELF
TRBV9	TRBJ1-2	ASSLPDSYGYT
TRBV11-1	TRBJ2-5	ASSLTSGRAQAQY
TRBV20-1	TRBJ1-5	SARSGYRNQPQH
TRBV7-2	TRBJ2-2	ASSLPYGTTTGELF
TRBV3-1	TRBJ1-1	ASSQMGQGLVEAF
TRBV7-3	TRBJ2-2	ASSLRAEPGELF
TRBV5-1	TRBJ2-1	ASSLKSGAPYNEQF
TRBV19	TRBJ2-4	ASSIEGTGVNIQY
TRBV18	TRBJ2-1	ASSLSGQSSNEQF
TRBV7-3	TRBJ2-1	ASSLTPSSGRNNEQF
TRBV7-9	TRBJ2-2	ASGDSRPGELF
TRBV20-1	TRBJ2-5	SALRTGEGLGETQY
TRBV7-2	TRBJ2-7	ASGLAGFNLYEQY
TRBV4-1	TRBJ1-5	ASSPGGGTQPQH
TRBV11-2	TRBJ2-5	ASSPRTSGSGATQY
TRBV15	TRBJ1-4	ATSEGKRTNEKLF
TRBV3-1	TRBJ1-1	ASSQGQGWTEAF
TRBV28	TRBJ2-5	ASSFSETQY
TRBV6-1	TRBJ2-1	ASRRTPYNEQF
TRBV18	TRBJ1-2	ASSPRRRQYLTYGYT
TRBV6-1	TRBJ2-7	ASSVDDTTYEQY
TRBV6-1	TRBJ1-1	ASRRDMAENTEAF
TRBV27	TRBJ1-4	ASSQQGGRWDEKLF
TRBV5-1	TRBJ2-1	ASSLSGLAGGRGEQF
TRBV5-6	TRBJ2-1	ASSLAGRWEGPSYNEQF
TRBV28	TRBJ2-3	ASWGLRTDTQY
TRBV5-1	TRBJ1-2	ASSREFEASYGYT
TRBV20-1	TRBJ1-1	SASGQMSTEAF
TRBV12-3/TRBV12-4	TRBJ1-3	ASSFNPGNTIY
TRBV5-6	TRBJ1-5	ASSLGRRNQPQH
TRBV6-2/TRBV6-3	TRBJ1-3	ASMRSSGNTIY
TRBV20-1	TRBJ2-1	SAREVVSDGGEQF